This T cell receptor beta chain was obtained from a study of cytotoxic CD8 clonotypes in ibrutinib-treated CLL. Looking at the study overall: The average sample held approximately 260,000 productive templates and almost 95,000 productive rearrangements.

Study-level points and caveats: Sustained-remission patients were sampled at different times than progressing patients were. Contraction or stability on treatment was seen for public clonotypes, which were uncommon. Clonality increased at ibrutinib response, then returned toward baseline at progression.

The CDR3 spans 15 residues. The germline V gene encodes CDR1 LGHNA and CDR2 YNFKEQ. The V end was cut by 1 base, the J end by 5 bases, with 12 bases between. The protocol was immunoSEQ multiplex PCR, while the TCRdb copy is restricted to in-frame clones and leaves out a portion. This sample has more than 55,000 clones, with 71% found just once. This clone was seen more than once but under ten times. As yet, its antigen is unknown. The J gene is TRBJ2-1, the V gene TRBV4-2, with TRBD1 as a possible D gene (6 bases). This sample comprised PBMCs, obtained after 12 months of ibrutinib treatment. The sequence came from a human donor with chronic lymphocytic leukemia. The CDR3 here is CASSQVWDIDNEQFF. CDR3 nucleotide sequence: TGTGCCAGCAGCCAAGTTTGGGACATAGACAATGAGCAGTTCTTC.